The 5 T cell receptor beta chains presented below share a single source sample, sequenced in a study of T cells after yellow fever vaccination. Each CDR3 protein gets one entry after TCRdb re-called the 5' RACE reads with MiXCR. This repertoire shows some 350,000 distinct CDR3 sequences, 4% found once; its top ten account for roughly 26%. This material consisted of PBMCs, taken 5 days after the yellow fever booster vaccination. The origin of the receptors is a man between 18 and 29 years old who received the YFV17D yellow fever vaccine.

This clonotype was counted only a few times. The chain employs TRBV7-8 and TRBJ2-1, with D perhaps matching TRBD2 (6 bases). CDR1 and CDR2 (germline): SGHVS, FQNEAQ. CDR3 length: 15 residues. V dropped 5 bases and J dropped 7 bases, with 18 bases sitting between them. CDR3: CASSPTGTSPNEQFF. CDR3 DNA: TGTGCCAGCAGCCCAACCGGGACTTCACCGAATGAGCAGTTCTTC.

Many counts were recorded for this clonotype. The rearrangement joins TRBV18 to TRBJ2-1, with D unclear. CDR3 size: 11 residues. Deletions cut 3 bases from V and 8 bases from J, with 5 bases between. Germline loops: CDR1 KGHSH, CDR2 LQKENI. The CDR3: CASSPLDEQFF. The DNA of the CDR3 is TGTGCCAGCTCACCCTTGGATGAGCAGTTCTTC.

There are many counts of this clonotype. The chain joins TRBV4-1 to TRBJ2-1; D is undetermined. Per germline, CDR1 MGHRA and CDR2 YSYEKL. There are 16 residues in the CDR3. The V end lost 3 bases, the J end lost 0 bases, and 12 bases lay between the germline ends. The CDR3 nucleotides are TGCGCCAGCAGCCAGGGAATATTGAGCTCCTACAATGAGCAGTTCTTC. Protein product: CASSQGILSSYNEQFF.

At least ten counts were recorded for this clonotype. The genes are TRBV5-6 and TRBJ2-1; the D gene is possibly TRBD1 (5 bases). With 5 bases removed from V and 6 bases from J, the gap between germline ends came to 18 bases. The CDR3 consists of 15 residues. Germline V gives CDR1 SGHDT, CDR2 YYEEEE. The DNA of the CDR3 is TGTGCCAGCAGGCTGATCCCAGGGTCGGGCAATGAGCAGTTCTTC. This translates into CASRLIPGSGNEQFF.

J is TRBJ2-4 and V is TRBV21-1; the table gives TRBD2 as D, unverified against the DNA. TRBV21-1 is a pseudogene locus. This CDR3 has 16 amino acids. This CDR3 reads CASSKGRRGGKNIQYF. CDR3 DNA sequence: TGTGCCAGCAGCAAAGGTCGGAGGGGAGGCAAAAACATTCAGTACTTC.